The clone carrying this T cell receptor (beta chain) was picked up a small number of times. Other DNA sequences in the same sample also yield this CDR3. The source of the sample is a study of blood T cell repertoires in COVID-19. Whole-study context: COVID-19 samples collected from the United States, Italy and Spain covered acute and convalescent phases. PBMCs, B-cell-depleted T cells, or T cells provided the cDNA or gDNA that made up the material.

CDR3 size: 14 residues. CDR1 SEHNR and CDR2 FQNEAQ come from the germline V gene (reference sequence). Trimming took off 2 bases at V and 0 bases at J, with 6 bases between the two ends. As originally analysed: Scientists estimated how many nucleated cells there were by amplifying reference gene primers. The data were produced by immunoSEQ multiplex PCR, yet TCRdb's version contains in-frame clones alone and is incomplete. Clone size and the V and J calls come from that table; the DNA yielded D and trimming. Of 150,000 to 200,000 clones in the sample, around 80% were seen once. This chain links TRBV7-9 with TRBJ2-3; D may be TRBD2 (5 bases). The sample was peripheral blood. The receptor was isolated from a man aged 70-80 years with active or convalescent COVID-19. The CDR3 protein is CASSLRGSTDTQYF. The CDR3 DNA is TGTGCCAGCAGCTTACGAGGGAGCACAGATACGCAGTATTTT.